This T cell receptor (beta chain) is drawn from a study of T cells in localized non-small cell lung cancer. The study, taken as a whole, reports: Blood T cell density predicted longer survival; adjacent-lung clonality, shorter. Adjacent lung held a median 57 of the top 100 tumor clones. Heterogeneity remains possible because sequencing was limited to only one tumor region. The study found T cell clonality highest in uninvolved adjacent lung, above tumor.

This CDR3 region has 13 residues. The ends were cut back, 4 bases at V and 6 bases at J, with 12 bases in the middle. Germline CDR1 reads SGHAT; CDR2 reads FQNNGV. Only in-frame clones appear in the TCRdb table, and some are missing; sequencing was by immunoSEQ multiplex PCR. The sample holds about 40,000 clones, 70% to 90% seen once. In regard to this clone: The antigen is undetermined.

J is TRBJ2-5 and V is TRBV11-2; perhaps TRBD2 as D (6 bases). Sequenced here: peripheral blood, sampled before any cancer treatment. The sequence was collected from a man between 40 and 70 years old with stage I lung adenocarcinoma. The DNA of the CDR3 is TGTGCCAGCAGCTGGAGGAGGGAACAGACCCAGTACTTC. As protein: CASSWRREQTQYF. The complete variable domain, with remaining parts taken from reference TRBV11-2 and TRBJ2-5, reads EAGVAQSPRYKIIEKRQSVAFWCNPISGHATLYWYQQILGQGPKLLIQFQNNGVVDDSQLPKDRFSAERLKGVDSTLKIQPAKLEDSAVYLCASSWRREQTQYFGPGTRLLVL.